Below are 18 T cell receptor beta chains sequenced from a single sample in a study of T cells in Graves' hyperthyroidism and ophthalmopathy (dated by TCRdb to between 2018 and 2020). Library preparation was by multiplex PCR. The instrument was an Illumina HiSeq 2000. TCR beta CDR3 regions were amplified from RNA transcripts. For the first round of RT-PCR on the TCR CDR3, the HTBI primer set was used together with the Qiagen OneStep RT-PCR kit. TCRdb reran the public reads through fastp at Q25 and MiXCR, keeping productive beta chains. Entries that share a CDR3 protein sequence are merged under the most common genes and DNA. This sample is represented by 450,000 to 700,000 distinct CDR3 sequences; around 42% of them were singletons. Around 19% of the sample is held by the ten biggest clonotypes. The material sequenced was peripheral blood or thyroid tissue (not recorded which). The receptors were sampled from an adult woman with Graves' disease, either hyperthyroidism or ophthalmopathy (not recorded which).

About this clonotype: This may arise from a read error, as a much more abundant clone is one base away. In nucleotides, the CDR3 is TGTGCCAGCAGCGGGCCCTATAATTCACCCCTCCACTTT. Its translation is CASSGPYNSPLHF. The rearrangement joins TRBV7-2 to TRBJ1-6; D gene uncertain. This CDR3 contains 13 residues. Trimming pared 5 bases from V and 2 bases from J, leaving 4 bases between. Germline V gene data show CDR1 as SGHTA and CDR2 as FQGNSA.

This clonotype was found many times. The rearrangement links TRBV9 to TRBJ2-7; D unresolved. Germline CDR1 and CDR2: SGDLS and YYNGEE. The V end was cut by 3 bases, the J end by 7 bases, with 17 bases between. This CDR3 region has 14 residues. DNA for the CDR3: TGTGCCAGCAGCGGATACGCCCTGGACGGGGAGCAGTACTTC. Translation: CASSGYALDGEQYF.

About this clonotype: Compared with germline, one end of the junction differs, possibly owing to a read error. The chain couples TRBV7-2 to TRBJ2-7; D could derive from TRBD1 or TRBD2 (5 bases each). The CDR3 extends over 11 amino acids. Germline CDR1 is SGHTA and CDR2 is FQGNSA. The CDR3 region has the DNA TGTGCCAGCAGCTTACGAGGGGAGCTGTACTTC. Translating it yields CASSLRGELYF.

This clonotype showed up just a few times. This chain connects TRBV29-1 to TRBJ1-2; perhaps TRBD1 as D (5 bases). V was cut by 7 bases and J by 7 bases, with 19 bases left in between. The germline V gene has CDR1 SQVTM and CDR2 ANQGSEA. The CDR3 consists of 13 residues. The chain's CDR3 is CSAKRAGRGGYTF. For the CDR3, the DNA is TGCAGCGCCAAGAGGGCAGGGAGAGGTGGCTACACCTTC.

This clonotype was observed a few times. The chain links TRBV24-1 to TRBJ2-6, with TRBD1 as a possible D gene (5 bases). This CDR3 has 14 amino acids. V lost 7 bases to trimming and J lost 8 bases, with 14 bases between them. Per the germline V gene, CDR1 is KGHDR and CDR2 is SFDVKD. As DNA, the CDR3 is TGTGCCACCAGAGTTCCCTCAGGGACCAACGTCCTGACTTTC. It encodes CATRVPSGTNVLTF.

The rearrangement links TRBV12-3 or TRBV12-4 to TRBJ2-7; D might be TRBD1 (6 bases). The DNA end is a closer match to TRBJ2-1, so the J assignment may be wrong. The CDR3 is 11 residues long. The CDR3: CASSTGQEQFF. For the CDR3, the DNA is TGTGCCAGCAGTACCGGACAGGAGCAGTTCTTC.

This clonotype was detected a few times. The chain is built from TRBV7-8 and TRBJ2-2; D not certain. The V end was cut by 0 bases, the J end by 6 bases, with 8 bases between. The CDR3 has 14 residues. Germline CDR1 SGHVS, CDR2 FQNEAQ. CDR3 protein: CASSLALSAGELFF. The CDR3 bases are TGTGCCAGCAGCTTAGCGCTTTCAGCCGGGGAGCTGTTTTTT.

This clonotype was detected a few times. The chain links TRBV2 to TRBJ1-5, with TRBD1 as a possible D gene (5 bases). V gave up 4 bases and J gave up 7 bases, with 11 bases separating them. Germline CDR1 SNHLY, CDR2 FYNNEI. This CDR3 contains 13 residues. This CDR3 is CASSVGGIQPQHF. CDR3 nucleotides: TGTGCCAGCAGTGTTGGGGGGATCCAGCCCCAGCATTTT.

The chain recombines TRBV12-3 or TRBV12-4 with TRBJ1-1; 8 bases align to TRBD1. CDR3 length: 13 residues. Germline trimming cut 6 bases from V and 5 bases from J; bases unmatched to any gene: 5. CDR3 nucleotides: TGTGCCAGCAGAGGACAGGGTCGGACTGAAGCTTTCTTT. It translates to CASRGQGRTEAFF.

As concerns this clonotype: Given a much more abundant clone one base away, this may be a read error. Here the CDR3 omits its conserved ending phenylalanine or tryptophan, so a read error is the likely source. This chain connects TRBV27 to TRBJ1-2, with D possibly matching TRBD1 (6 bases). Trimming pared 4 bases from V and 8 bases from J, leaving 17 bases between. Per germline, CDR1 MNHEY and CDR2 SMNVEV (reference sequence). The CDR3 is 14 residues long. CDR3 DNA sequence: TGTGCCAGCAGTTCGGTCAGGGGACGGATCGGCTACACCCTC. It specifies CASSSVRGRIGYTL.

This clonotype was detected many times. The gene calls are TRBV9 and TRBJ1-4; D unresolved. Germline V gives CDR1 SGDLS, CDR2 YYNGEE. The CDR3 has 14 amino acids. V was cut by 3 bases and J by 6 bases, with 12 bases left in between. The CDR3 reads CASSERNGDEKLFF. The CDR3 nucleotides read TGTGCCAGCAGCGAACGTAATGGAGATGAAAAACTGTTTTTT. The entire variable domain, with the rest obtained from reference TRBV9 and TRBJ1-4, is as follows: DSGVTQTPKHLITATGQRVTLRCSPRSGDLSVYWYQQSLDQGLQFLIQYYNGEERAKGNILERFSAQQFPDLHSELNLSSLELGDSALYFCASSERNGDEKLFFGSGTQLSVL.

V usage is TRBV5-1 and J usage is TRBJ1-2; 8 nucleotides agree with TRBD1. The CDR3 is 16 amino acids. V shed 5 bases, J shed 2 bases, and the junction held 11 bases outside the gene matches. Germline V CDR1 and CDR2: SGHRS, YFSETQ. The CDR3 DNA reads as TGCGCCAGCAGGCCGCCCTCGGGGACAGGAAACTATGGCTACACCTTC. Its protein is CASRPPSGTGNYGYTF.

Here the CDR3 DNA reads TGTGCCATCACCCCGGGACGGGGGGACTTGCAGTACTTC. Translated: CAITPGRGDLQYF. The V call is TRBV10-3, the J call TRBJ2-7, with TRBD2 matching 7 bases. The CDR3 consists of 13 residues. Per germline, CDR1 ENHRY and CDR2 SYGVKD. V lost 7 bases to trimming and J lost 9 bases; unmatched junction nucleotides: 12.

The V and J genes are TRBV6-4 and TRBJ2-5; 12 nucleotides align to TRBD2. This CDR3 has 15 amino acids. Germline lookup yields CDR1 MRHNA and CDR2 SNTAGT. The J segment lost 1 base and the V segment lost 9 bases, leaving 6 bases of the junction unmatched. Here the CDR3 DNA reads TGTGCCAGTATACTAGCGGGAGGCCCCCAAGAGACCCAGTACTTC. Its translation is CASILAGGPQETQYF.

At least ten counts were recorded for this clonotype. The chain employs TRBV20-1 and TRBJ2-2; TRBD1 agrees at 9 bases. V trimming: 3 bases; J trimming: 6 bases; junction bases outside the gene matches: 11. The CDR3 spans 16 residues. Germline lookup yields CDR1 DFQATT and CDR2 SNEGSKA (reference sequence). CDR3 sequence reads: CSASLLGTGYSGELFF. The CDR3 bases are TGCAGTGCTAGTCTTCTGGGGACAGGGTATTCCGGGGAGCTGTTTTTT.

The rearrangement links TRBV7-9 to TRBJ2-5, with no clear D. Germline V gene data show CDR1 as SEHNR and CDR2 as FQNEAQ (reference sequence). CDR3 length equals 14 residues. The V end was cut by 5 bases, the J end by 2 bases, with 12 bases between. Here the CDR3 reads CASSPQRAQETQYF. As DNA, the CDR3 is TGTGCCAGCAGCCCCCAGCGAGCACAAGAGACCCAGTACTTC.

The chain carries TRBV7-2 and TRBJ1-4, with D perhaps matching TRBD1 (5 bases). The CDR3 loop spans 16 amino acids. Trimming pared 2 bases from V and 2 bases from J, leaving 12 bases between. In germline, CDR1 is SGHTA, CDR2 FQGNSA. The CDR3 spells CASSLRGRATNEKLFF. DNA of the CDR3: TGTGCCAGCAGCTTACGGGGGAGGGCGACTAATGAAAAACTGTTTTTT.

This clonotype was picked up many times. J is TRBJ2-7 and V is TRBV15; 7 bases are a match to TRBD1. Germline CDR1 LNHNV, CDR2 YYDKDF (reference sequence). This CDR3 contains 15 residues. With V trimmed by 2 bases and J by 2 bases, 6 bases remained unmatched. The CDR3 region is CATSRSRQGTYEQYF. The CDR3 DNA reads as TGTGCCACCAGCAGATCTCGACAGGGAACCTACGAGCAGTACTTC. The full variable domain, in which reference TRBV15 and TRBJ2-7 provide the parts outside the CDR3, is DAMVIQNPRYQVTQFGKPVTLSCSQTLNHNVMYWYQQKSSQAPKLLFHYYDKDFNNEADTPDNFQSRRPNTSFCFLDIRSPGLGDTAMYLCATSRSRQGTYEQYFGPGTRLTVT.